The clone carrying this TCR beta chain appeared once. Patients at the Seattle site were enrolled during active infection and followed longitudinally. The data derive from a study of blood T cell repertoires in COVID-19. Background on the study: T cells, B-cell-depleted T cells, or PBMCs supplied cDNA or gDNA.

Germline loops: CDR1 SGHRS, CDR2 YFSETQ. The CDR3 is made up of 13 amino acids. The V end was cut by 2 bases, the J end by 9 bases, with 9 bases between. Original methodology: Reference gene primer amplification gave estimated nucleated cell counts. Only in-frame clones appear in the TCRdb table, and some are missing; sequencing was by immunoSEQ multiplex PCR. Clonal size and the V and J genes are those of that table, whereas D and trimming came from the DNA. Among over 120,000 clones listed, roughly 77% were seen once. The J gene is TRBJ1-6, the V gene TRBV5-1, with D maybe TRBD1 (6 bases). The sequenced sample was peripheral blood. The sequence was obtained from a woman aged 70-85 years with COVID-19, enrolled during active disease. CDR3 nucleotide sequence: TGCGCCAGCAGCTTAGGGGGTGGTTCACCCCTCCACTTT. Its translation: CASSLGGGSPLHF.